The present TCR beta chain was sequenced within a study of vaccination effects on CD4 cells after COVID-19. Turning to the study itself: Every well housed approximately 2.2 million PBMC, which grew in culture alongside around 9.9 IU/ml IL-2 and approximately 10 ug/ml peptides.

Comments on this clone: Its antigen is currently unknown.

Cells that had been cultured for nine to eleven days were the source of isolated CD4+ T cells. Nobody among the vaccine recipients had prior SARS-CoV-2 infection (nucleocapsid antibodies were negative). Profiled with immunoSEQ multiplex PCR; TCRdb holds only in-frame clones, not every one. The data show approximately 37,000 clones, with over 80% seen just once and approximately 3% held by the top ten. Broader study findings: Clonal contraction was marked in infection- and vaccine-induced clones late after vaccination.

CDR1 is SGHTA and CDR2 is FQGNSA in the germline V gene. After removal of 4 bases from V and 7 bases from J, the junction contained 9 bases not matched to a gene. The CDR3 consists of 15 residues. The sequencing here drew on CD4+ T cells from PBMCs cultured without peptide, taken before COVID-19 vaccination. This chain joins TRBV7-2 and TRBJ1-4; TRBD1 matches at 7 bases. The receptor was derived from a human donor who received a COVID-19 vaccine. In nucleotides, the CDR3 is TGTGCCAGCAGCTCTGGTAGCCCAGGGGGTGAAAAACTGTTTTTT. Translation gives CASSSGSPGGEKLFF.